Below are 26 T cell receptor beta chains sequenced from a single sample in a study of T cell repertoires in cytomegalovirus infection. TCRdb itself ran the reads through MiXCR, one entry per CDR3 protein. The repertoire holds about 130,000 distinct CDR3 sequences, roughly 8.2% seen once, with roughly 9.1% in the top ten. The source material was PBMCs. These receptors all come from a human donor in good health (CMV status not recorded). Some clones in this sample may be carry-over from other donors' samples.

The rearrangement uses TRBV20-1 and TRBJ2-2; TRBD1 might be the D (5 bases). The germline V and J ends were trimmed by 0 bases and 1 base, with 9 bases remaining between them. This CDR3 has 15 residues. CDR1 and CDR2 (germline): DFQATT, SNEGSKA (reference sequence). The CDR3 reads CSAREGRVNTGELFF. The CDR3 DNA sequence: TGCAGTGCTAGAGAGGGCAGGGTGAACACCGGGGAGCTGTTTTTT.

This clonotype was seen ten or more times. V and J are TRBV20-1 and TRBJ2-7; 7 nucleotides agree with TRBD2. The CDR3 spans 15 residues. V was pared by 3 bases and J by 0 bases, with 8 bases of the junction left unmatched. Looked up from germline, CDR1 is DFQATT and CDR2 is SNEGSKA (reference sequence). In DNA, the CDR3 is TGCAGTGCTAGTGGGACGAGCGGGGACTCCTACGAGCAGTACTTC. Its translation is CSASGTSGDSYEQYF.

In this sample, this clonotype turned up a few times. The V gene is TRBV5-5, the J gene TRBJ2-5; 7 bases agree with TRBD1. CDR3 length: 16 amino acids. V shed 7 bases and J 4 bases; nucleotides not matched to a gene: 16. CDR1 is SGHKS, CDR2 YYEKEE, per germline (reference sequence). CDR3 sequence reads: CASATPERGPGETQYF. The DNA for the CDR3 is TGTGCCAGCGCAACCCCGGAAAGGGGGCCCGGAGAGACCCAGTACTTC.

This clonotype is deemed medium-sized. This sequence joins TRBV7-8 and TRBJ1-3; a possible D gene is TRBD1 (5 bases). The V end was cut by 3 bases, the J end by 11 bases, with 17 bases between. The CDR3 covers 14 residues. Germline V lookup: CDR1 SGHVS, CDR2 FQNEAQ. The DNA of the CDR3 is TGTGCCAGCAGCTTTTCGGACAATAGTGGCTCCATATATTTT. This codes for CASSFSDNSGSIYF.

This sequence joins TRBV29-1 and TRBJ1-2; D uncertain. CDR1 is SQVTM and CDR2 is ANQGSEA in the germline V gene. The CDR3 has 11 residues. Trimming took 4 bases from V and 7 from J, leaving 10 bases between them. This CDR3 is CSVAKATGYTF. CDR3 in DNA: TGCAGCGTTGCAAAAGCTACTGGCTACACCTTC.

This clonotype was seen repeatedly, ten times or more. The rearrangement links TRBV20-1 to TRBJ1-5; TRBD1 matches at 7 bases. The CDR3 sequence is 13 residues long. Germline CDR1 DFQATT, CDR2 SNEGSKA (reference sequence). CDR3: CGSTGITGQPQHF. The CDR3 region has the DNA TGCGGCTCGACAGGGATTACAGGTCAGCCCCAGCATTTT.

This clonotype was counted ten times or more. This chain connects TRBV7-2 to TRBJ2-7; D remains unclear. Germline V gives CDR1 SGHTA, CDR2 FQGNSA. V lost 6 bases to trimming and J lost 6 bases, with 18 bases between them. CDR3 length: 14 amino acids. The CDR3 DNA is TGTGCCAGCAGTATTTTCGGACGAAAGACCGAGCAGTACTTC. Translating it yields CASSIFGRKTEQYF. Using reference TRBV7-2 and TRBJ2-7 for the parts outside the CDR3, the full variable domain is GAGVSQSPSNKVTEKGKDVELRCDPISGHTALYWYRQSLGQGLEFLIYFQGNSAPDKSGLPSDRFSAERTGGSVSTLTIQRTQQEDSAVYLCASSIFGRKTEQYFGPGTRLTVT.

This clonotype was counted at least ten times. The gene calls are TRBV3-1 and TRBJ2-7; 7 nucleotides align to TRBD1. The V and J ends lost 1 base and 4 bases, in that order; junction bases with no gene match: 4. Per the germline V gene, CDR1 is LGHDT and CDR2 is YNNKEL (reference sequence). The CDR3 is 14 amino acids. This CDR3 reads CASSQGGGRYEQYF. CDR3 bases: TGTGCCAGCAGCCAAGGAGGGGGCAGATACGAGCAGTACTTC.

This clonotype was seen repeatedly, ten times or more. The chain uses TRBV6-2 or TRBV6-3 and TRBJ1-2, with a possible D match to TRBD1 (5 bases). CDR3 length: 14 amino acids. CDR1 and CDR2 (germline): MNHEY, SVGEGT. The germline V and J ends were trimmed by 6 bases and 4 bases, with 15 bases remaining between them. The CDR3 nucleotides read TGTGCCAGCAGACCTGACCTCAGGGCCTATGGCTACACCTTC. Residues: CASRPDLRAYGYTF.

V is TRBV14 and J is TRBJ1-1; D is unclear. The germline gives CDR1 SGHDN, CDR2 FVKESK. The CDR3 sequence is 12 residues long. Between the trimmed V and J ends, which lost 3 bases and 4 bases, there was a span of 6 bases. This chain's CDR3 is CASSHRSTEAFF. CDR3 nucleotides: TGTGCCAGCAGCCATCGGAGCACTGAAGCTTTCTTT.

This clonotype was detected many times. The chain is built from TRBV7-9 and TRBJ1-1, with TRBD1 as a possible D gene (5 bases). From germline, CDR1 is SEHNR and CDR2 FQNEAQ (reference sequence). The CDR3 runs 15 residues. V gave up 6 bases and J gave up 0 bases, with 14 bases separating them. Here the CDR3 reads CASRVAGGMNTEAFF. The CDR3 DNA reads as TGTGCCAGCAGAGTCGCGGGGGGAATGAACACTGAAGCTTTCTTT.

This clonotype was seen at least ten times. The J gene is TRBJ2-7, the V gene TRBV20-1; TRBD2 aligns across 7 bases. The CDR3 extends over 12 amino acids. The germline CDR1 and CDR2 sequences are DFQATT and SNEGSKA (reference sequence). The J segment lost 3 bases and the V segment lost 2 bases, leaving 1 base of the junction unmatched. The CDR3 DNA reads as TGCAGTGCTAGACGGGGGGACTACGAGCAGTACTTC. Translating gives CSARRGDYEQYF.

This clonotype was detected many times. CDR3 residues: CASSDDRGLLISPQHF. The CDR3 DNA follows: TGTGCCAGCAGTGACGACAGGGGGCTCCTAATCAGCCCCCAGCATTTT. V gene TRBV12-3 or TRBV12-4 combines with J gene TRBJ1-5; 10 bases are shared with TRBD1. This CDR3 has 16 amino acids. Germline trimming cut 5 bases from V and 10 bases from J; bases unmatched to any gene: 14.

The chain recombines TRBV2 with TRBJ1-6; 7 nucleotides agree with TRBD1. The CDR3 runs 12 residues. Germline V gene data show CDR1 as SNHLY and CDR2 as FYNNEI. J lost 8 bases, V lost 5 bases, and 0 bases had no gene match. The DNA for the CDR3 is TGTGCCAGCAGTACAGGGGATTCACCCCTCCACTTT. Protein sequence: CASSTGDSPLHF.

The V call is TRBV3-1, the J call TRBJ1-5; tentative D call: TRBD1 (5 bases). The germline V gene has CDR1 LGHDT and CDR2 YNNKEL (reference sequence). V was clipped by 4 bases and J by 4 bases, with 14 bases between them. This CDR3 has 15 residues. This CDR3 is CASSPAGWENQPQHF. In DNA, the CDR3 is TGTGCCAGCAGCCCCGCAGGGTGGGAGAATCAGCCCCAGCATTTT. Combining the CDR3 with reference TRBV3-1 and TRBJ1-5 gives the whole variable domain DTAVSQTPKYLVTQMGNDKSIKCEQNLGHDTMYWYKQDSKKFLKIMFSYNNKELIINETVPNRFSPKSPDKAHLNLHINSLELGDSAVYFCASSPAGWENQPQHFGDGTRLSIL.

This clonotype was recorded at least ten times. The V gene is TRBV7-2, the J gene TRBJ2-3, with TRBD1 identical over 7 bases. The CDR3 loop spans 13 amino acids. CDR1 and CDR2 (germline): SGHTA, FQGNSA. The junction had 4 bases not matched to a gene; V was cut back by 7 bases and J by 3 bases. CDR3 nucleotide sequence: TGTGCCAGCACCCTGACAGGGACAGATACGCAGTATTTT. Its translation: CASTLTGTDTQYF.

For the CDR3, the DNA is TGTGCCAGCAGTTTCGGGGGAAGCCCCTACGAGCAGTACTTC. Protein product: CASSFGGSPYEQYF. The chain is built from TRBV28 and TRBJ2-7, with TRBD2 as a possible D gene (6 bases). CDR1 and CDR2 (germline): MDHEN, SYDVKM. This CDR3 has 14 residues. V lost 3 bases to trimming and J lost 2 bases, with 11 bases between them.

This clonotype showed up just a few times. The CDR3 DNA reads TGTGCCAGCAGGGCGGTCGGAACTGAAGCTTTCTTT. Translation: CASRAVGTEAFF. J is TRBJ1-1 and V is TRBV28; no definite D call. This CDR3 has 12 residues. Germline CDR1 MDHEN, CDR2 SYDVKM. The V gene lost 6 bases and the J gene lost 5 bases, with 10 bases spanning the gap.

The V call is TRBV20-1, the J call TRBJ1-2; the match to TRBD1 covers 8 bases. This CDR3 comprises 14 residues. CDR1 is DFQATT and CDR2 is SNEGSKA in the germline V gene (reference sequence). V lost 3 bases to trimming and J lost 7 bases; unmatched junction nucleotides: 10. This CDR3 reads CSASLRTGYAGYTF. The CDR3 coding sequence is TGCAGTGCTAGCCTACGGACAGGGTACGCTGGCTACACCTTC.

This clonotype was detected ten times or more. J is TRBJ2-7 and V is TRBV29-1, with D perhaps TRBD2 (5 bases). Germline CDR1 is SQVTM and CDR2 is ANQGSEA. The CDR3 is made up of 12 amino acids. Trimming took off 4 bases at V and 5 bases at J, with 12 bases between the two ends. The CDR3 spells CSVGRRTNEQYF. The CDR3 DNA is TGCAGCGTTGGCAGGAGGACCAACGAGCAGTACTTC.

In its sample, this clonotype was seen many times. The chain uses TRBV7-6 and TRBJ2-7; maybe TRBD2 (5 bases). The V end lost 1 base, the J end lost 1 base, and 8 bases lay between the germline ends. Germline values: CDR1 SGHVS, CDR2 FNYEAQ. This CDR3 is 14 amino acids long. Written as DNA, the CDR3 is TGTGCCAGCAGCTTAGTCGGGGAATCCTACGAGCAGTACTTC. Translating it yields CASSLVGESYEQYF.

This clonotype was seen ten or more times. The V call is TRBV2, the J call TRBJ1-5; 8 bases map to TRBD1. The CDR3 sequence is 18 residues long. The V gene end was trimmed by 3 bases and the J gene end by 0 bases; junction bases not matched to a gene: 10. Germline V CDR1 and CDR2: SNHLY, FYNNEI. CDR3: CASSDPQTGEDSNQPQHF. DNA of the CDR3: TGTGCCAGCAGTGACCCCCAGACAGGGGAGGATAGCAATCAGCCCCAGCATTTT.

There are many counts of this clonotype. This chain uses TRBV12-3 or TRBV12-4 with TRBJ1-5; no firm D call. V lost 8 bases and J lost 9, with 14 bases in between. The CDR3 has 12 residues. This chain's CDR3 is CASLDTAGPQHF. CDR3 DNA: TGTGCCAGCCTAGACACCGCAGGGCCCCAGCATTTT.

This clonotype was detected many times. This chain joins TRBV2 and TRBJ2-3; the D gene is possibly TRBD1 (6 bases). The germline V gene encodes CDR1 SNHLY and CDR2 FYNNEI. Trimming shortened V by 6 bases and J by 4 bases, and 20 bases separated the two germline ends. This CDR3 has 16 residues. The CDR3 sequence is CASREQGPSIPDTQYF. CDR3 DNA sequence: TGTGCCAGCAGGGAACAGGGACCATCAATTCCAGATACGCAGTATTTT.

This clonotype was observed many times. The gene calls are TRBV5-1 and TRBJ1-3; D is ambiguous. Germline V gene sequence: CDR1 SGHRS, CDR2 YFSETQ. There are 14 residues in the CDR3. Trimming pared 4 bases from V and 0 bases from J, leaving 8 bases between. The CDR3 here is CASSTDYSGNTIYF. CDR3 nucleotides: TGCGCCAGCAGCACAGACTACTCTGGAAACACCATATATTTT. Supplemented by reference TRBV5-1 and TRBJ1-3, the full variable domain reads KAGVTQTPRYLIKTRGQQVTLSCSPISGHRSVSWYQQTPGQGLQFLFEYFSETQRNKGNFPGRFSGRQFSNSRSEMNVSTLELGDSALYLCASSTDYSGNTIYFGEGSWLTVV.

Comments on this clonotype: A read error is possible here, since a much larger clone lies one base away. The rearrangement uses TRBV25-1 and TRBJ1-1, with unresolved D. The CDR3 totals 13 residues. From germline, CDR1 is MGHDK and CDR2 SYGVNS. Trimming cost V 5 bases and J 3 bases, with 10 bases left between them. CDR3 in DNA: TGTGCCAGCAGTAAATTTTACTACACTGAAGCTTTCTTT. Its protein is CASSKFYYTEAFF.